This T cell receptor beta chain came from a study of patients and donors after allogeneic stem cell transplantation. TCRdb processed the RT-PCR reads anew with MiXCR; each CDR3 protein has one entry. The data hold 400,000 to 500,000 distinct CDR3 sequences, with roughly 16% observed a single time. The trim removed 3 bases at V and 8 bases at J, leaving 15 bases unmatched. Germline loops: CDR1 SGHAT, CDR2 FQNNGV. This CDR3 is 17 amino acids long. Sequenced sample: blood, either unsorted or a sorted T cell fraction (not recorded which). This TCR was recovered from a human donor who was either an allogeneic HSCT recipient or a stem cell or donor lymphocyte infusion donor (not recorded which). It is not recorded whose cells these are; they may come from a transplant donor. This chain links TRBV11-2 with TRBJ2-1; 8 bases align to TRBD1. The CDR3 loop is CASSFRSRDRSEDEQFF. The CDR3 DNA reads TGTGCCAGCAGCTTCAGATCTCGGGACAGGTCGGAGGATGAGCAGTTCTTC. The full variable domain, with the rest looked up from reference TRBV11-2 and TRBJ2-1, is EAGVAQSPRYKIIEKRQSVAFWCNPISGHATLYWYQQILGQGPKLLIQFQNNGVVDDSQLPKDRFSAERLKGVDSTLKIQPAKLEDSAVYLCASSFRSRDRSEDEQFFGPGTRLTVL.